There are a few counts of the clone carrying this T cell receptor beta chain. Its target is not known. The CDR3 runs to 14 residues. The V gene's germline CDR1 is SGHVS and CDR2 FNYEAQ. V was cut by 5 bases and J by 4 bases, with 14 bases left in between. The data were taken from a study of T cell repertoires in cytomegalovirus infection. Study summary: Used in the study were CMV epitopes, some recently identified and HLA-C-restricted, others well-studied and HLA-B-restricted. Broader study findings: Cumulated frequencies of public TCR beta families served to identify carriers of CMV plus the relevant HLA. HLA-C-restricted CMV clonotypes gave the most frequent clonotype in two of eight donors.

TCRdb re-called the reads through MiXCR, storing one row per CDR3 protein. The top ten hold around 50% of the sample, which has about 150,000 distinct CDR3 sequences, over 25% seen once. The sample consisted of CD8+ T cells from cultured PBMCs, taken from culture after CMV antigen stimulation. V is TRBV7-6 and J is TRBJ1-1, with a weak D call TRBD1 (6 bases). The sequence was collected from a human donor in good health (CMV status not recorded). Some clones in this sample may be carry-over from other donors' samples. The DNA for the CDR3 is TGTGCCAGCAGCGACCCTCGGGGGCCCACTGAAGCTTTCTTT. This codes for CASSDPRGPTEAFF. Full variable domain (outside the CDR3, taken from reference TRBV7-6 and TRBJ1-1): GAGVSQSPRYKVTKRGQDVALRCDPISGHVSLYWYRQALGQGPEFLTYFNYEAQQDKSGLPNDRFSAERPEGSISTLTIQRTEQRDSAMYRCASSDPRGPTEAFFGQGTRLTVV.